The 14 T cell receptor beta chains in this list originate from one sample, sequenced in a study of T cell repertoires in cytomegalovirus infection. One entry per CDR3 protein results from TCRdb running MiXCR on the reads. The sample has some 700,000 distinct CDR3 sequences; 35% to 45% are singletons. Input material: PBMCs. The receptors were gathered from a human donor in good health (CMV status not recorded). Some clones in this sample may be carry-over from other donors' samples.

This sequence joins TRBV6-5 and TRBJ2-1; D is perhaps TRBD2 (5 bases). This CDR3 is built from 13 residues. Trimming stripped 6 bases from V and 9 bases from J, with 15 bases between. Germline assignment: CDR1 MNHEY and CDR2 SVGAGI. CDR3: CASRYEGWGEQFF. In DNA, the CDR3 is TGTGCCAGCAGGTATGAGGGATGGGGTGAGCAGTTCTTC.

This clonotype was counted between two and nine times. The chain combines TRBV7-8 with TRBJ2-1; 8 nucleotides match TRBD1. Unmatched junction bases numbered 6, after V lost 1 base and J lost 10 bases. Germline CDR1 is SGHVS and CDR2 is FQNEAQ. This CDR3 comprises 14 residues. The CDR3 DNA follows: TGTGCCAGCAGCTTAGGGCAGGGGGCCGGGGAGCAGTTCTTC. This codes for CASSLGQGAGEQFF.

This chain connects TRBV6-6 to TRBJ2-7; tentative D call: TRBD2 (5 bases). The CDR3 runs to 12 residues. V lost 6 bases to trimming and J lost 3 bases, with 9 bases between them. Germline V gene data show CDR1 as MNHNY and CDR2 as SVGAGI (reference sequence). The CDR3 bases are TGTGCCAGCAGACCCGGGGACTACGAGCAGTACTTC. Protein: CASRPGDYEQYF.

The rearrangement uses TRBV7-2 and TRBJ2-3; a possible D gene is TRBD2 (7 bases). Trimming removed 5 bases at V and 11 bases at J, with 20 bases between. There are 14 residues in the CDR3. Germline CDR1 SGHTA, CDR2 FQGNSA. The CDR3 DNA reads as TGTGCCAGCAGCCGAGGGGGGGCGGGGAGCGAGCAGTATTTT. It specifies CASSRGGAGSEQYF.

This chain links TRBV6-1 with TRBJ1-5; D ambiguous. V was clipped by 7 bases and J by 0 bases, with 10 bases between them. The germline gives CDR1 MNHNS, CDR2 SASEGT. The CDR3 runs 14 residues. The CDR3 spells CASNGFGSNQPQHF. CDR3 in DNA: TGTGCCAGCAACGGTTTCGGTAGCAATCAGCCCCAGCATTTT.

For this clonotype: A read error may explain this, as a much larger clone is one base away. The conserved phenylalanine or tryptophan normally closing the CDR3 is absent here, so this likely arose from a read error. This rearrangement joins TRBV7-2 to TRBJ2-7; D remains ambiguous. Trimming stripped 9 bases from V and 2 bases from J, with 14 bases between. The CDR3 loop spans 13 amino acids. From germline, CDR1 is SGHTA and CDR2 FQGNSA. CDR3: CASSPYGPYEQYL. In nucleotides, the CDR3 is TGTGCCAGTTCCCCCTATGGTCCCTACGAGCAGTACTTA.

In regard to this clonotype: This could be a read error, since a much larger clone is one nucleotide away. The genes are TRBV7-8 and TRBJ2-7; 9 positions agree with TRBD1. Germline values: CDR1 SGHVS, CDR2 FQNEAQ. The CDR3 contains 14 residues. CDR3: CASSPGTGIYAQYF. The CDR3 DNA reads TGTGCCAGCAGCCCCGGGACAGGGATCTACGCGCAGTACTTC.

The chain employs TRBV6-5 and TRBJ1-1; weak D call: TRBD1 (5 bases). CDR1 and CDR2 (germline): MNHEY, SVGAGI. Trimming took 1 base from V and 1 from J, leaving 16 bases between them. CDR3 size: 17 residues. The CDR3 sequence: CASSYFRRGDRNTEAFF. The CDR3 nucleotides are TGTGCCAGCAGTTACTTTCGGAGAGGGGATCGGAACACTGAAGCTTTCTTT.

The chain employs TRBV6-6 and TRBJ2-5; 15 bases match TRBD2. The CDR3 runs 20 residues. V lost 4 bases, J lost 5 bases, and 17 bases stayed unmatched. The germline V gene encodes CDR1 MNHNY and CDR2 SVGAGI (reference sequence). Here the CDR3 reads CASSSGLAGGNRRGTETQYF. CDR3 DNA: TGTGCCAGCAGTTCGGGACTAGCGGGGGGTAATCGGAGGGGCACGGAGACCCAGTACTTC.

This clonotype showed up just a few times. This chain connects TRBV11-2 to TRBJ1-5; TRBD1 might be the D (5 bases). Germline CDR1 and CDR2: SGHAT and FQNNGV. The CDR3 has 21 residues. V was clipped by 3 bases and J by 3 bases, with 30 bases between them. CDR3 region: CASSFRDPLGRVGLINQPQHF. The CDR3 coding sequence is TGTGCCAGCAGCTTCCGGGACCCCTTAGGGCGAGTCGGTCTTATCAATCAGCCCCAGCATTTT.

This clonotype has a single count. The CDR3 region is CASSRGGKANEKLFF. CDR3 DNA sequence: TGCGCCAGCAGCCGCGGGGGCAAGGCTAATGAAAAACTGTTTTTT. The chain recombines TRBV5-1 with TRBJ1-4; the D gene is possibly TRBD1 (6 bases). Trimming removed 4 bases from V and 3 bases from J, with 13 bases in between. CDR1 is SGHRS and CDR2 is YFSETQ in the germline V gene. The length of the CDR3 is 15 residues.

The V and J genes are TRBV19 and TRBJ1-5; 11 nucleotides match TRBD1. Germline V gives CDR1 LNHDA, CDR2 SQIVND (reference sequence). Trimming cost V 6 bases and J 5 bases; bases outside gene matches: 12. The CDR3 consists of 17 residues. The CDR3 sequence is CASRDRGRSLSDQPQHF. The CDR3 coding sequence is TGTGCCAGTAGGGACAGGGGGCGATCTTTGAGTGATCAGCCCCAGCATTTT.

A few counts support this clonotype. The rearrangement links TRBV27 to TRBJ2-3; possibly TRBD1 or TRBD2 for D (5 bases each). V was trimmed by 4 bases and J by 5 bases, leaving 13 bases between them. Germline values: CDR1 MNHEY, CDR2 SMNVEV (reference sequence). The length of the CDR3 is 14 residues. For the CDR3, the DNA is TGTGCCAGCAGTTCGGGGTGGGGGAGAGATACGCAGTATTTT. This sequence encodes CASSSGWGRDTQYF.

The V call is TRBV7-9, the J call TRBJ1-1, with D perhaps matching TRBD1 (6 bases). CDR3 length: 16 residues. The V and J ends lost 8 bases and 4 bases respectively, with 23 bases between them. The germline V gene has CDR1 SEHNR and CDR2 FQNEAQ (reference sequence). The CDR3 loop is CASLGDSSTGSTEAFF. The DNA for the CDR3 is TGTGCCAGCTTGGGAGATTCCTCCACAGGGAGCACTGAAGCTTTCTTT.